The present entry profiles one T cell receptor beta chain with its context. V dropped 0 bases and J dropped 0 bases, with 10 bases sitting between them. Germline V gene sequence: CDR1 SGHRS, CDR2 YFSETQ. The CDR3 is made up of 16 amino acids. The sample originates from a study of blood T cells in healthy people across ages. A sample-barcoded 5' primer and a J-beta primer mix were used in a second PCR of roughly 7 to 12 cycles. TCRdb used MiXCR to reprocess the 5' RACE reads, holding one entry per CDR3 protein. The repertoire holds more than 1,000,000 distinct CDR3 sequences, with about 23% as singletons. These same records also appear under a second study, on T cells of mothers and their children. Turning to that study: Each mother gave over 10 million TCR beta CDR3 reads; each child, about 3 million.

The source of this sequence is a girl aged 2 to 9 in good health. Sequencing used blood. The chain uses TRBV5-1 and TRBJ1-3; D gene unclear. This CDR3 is CASSLAGGLSGNTIYF. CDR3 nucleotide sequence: TGCGCCAGCAGCTTGGCTGGAGGCCTCTCTGGAAACACCATATATTTT.